This TCR beta chain is from a study of blood T cells in healthy people across ages. The overall study: Through template switching, about one barcoded beta molecule was captured per two T cells, as measured in model experiments.

Healthy Russian Caucasian donors spanned ages roughly 6 to 100 years. Every sample yielded at least 6.5 million isolated PBMCs. This clonotype appeared a few times. The germline V and J ends were trimmed by 5 bases and 2 bases, with 20 bases remaining between them. This CDR3 has 17 residues. In germline, CDR1 is MNHEY, CDR2 SMNVEV (reference sequence). Then a second PCR, running about 6 to 11 cycles, was carried out with a sample-barcoded 5' primer and a J-beta primer mix. A single record per CDR3 protein comes from TCRdb applying MiXCR to the 5' RACE reads. The sample shows 700,000 or so distinct CDR3 sequences, approximately 22% of them seen only once.

The clonotype was recovered from an older man in good health. Material: blood. The V and J genes are TRBV27 and TRBJ2-3, with a weak D call TRBD2 (6 bases). As DNA, the CDR3 is TGTGCCAGCAGTCCCCTACTCGGTAGCGGCCTCACAGATACGCAGTATTTT. Protein sequence: CASSPLLGSGLTDTQYF.